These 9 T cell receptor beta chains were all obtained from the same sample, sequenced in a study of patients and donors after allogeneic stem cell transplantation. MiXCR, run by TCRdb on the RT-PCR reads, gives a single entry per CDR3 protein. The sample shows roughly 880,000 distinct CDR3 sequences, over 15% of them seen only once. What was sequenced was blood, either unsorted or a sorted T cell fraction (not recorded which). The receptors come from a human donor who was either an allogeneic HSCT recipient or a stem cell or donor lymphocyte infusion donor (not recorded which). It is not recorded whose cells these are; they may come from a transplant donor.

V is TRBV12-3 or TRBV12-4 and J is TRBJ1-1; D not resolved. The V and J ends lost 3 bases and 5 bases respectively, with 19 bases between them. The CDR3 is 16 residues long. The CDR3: CASSLIRPAGLTEAFF. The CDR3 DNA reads TGTGCCAGCAGTTTGATACGTCCGGCGGGTCTGACTGAAGCTTTCTTT.

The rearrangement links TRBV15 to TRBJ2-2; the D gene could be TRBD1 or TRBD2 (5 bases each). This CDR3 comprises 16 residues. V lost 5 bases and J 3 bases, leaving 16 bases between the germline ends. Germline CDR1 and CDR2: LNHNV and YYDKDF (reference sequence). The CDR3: CATSPQGVGDTGELFF. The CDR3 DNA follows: TGTGCCACCAGCCCCCAAGGAGTGGGGGACACCGGGGAGCTGTTTTTT.

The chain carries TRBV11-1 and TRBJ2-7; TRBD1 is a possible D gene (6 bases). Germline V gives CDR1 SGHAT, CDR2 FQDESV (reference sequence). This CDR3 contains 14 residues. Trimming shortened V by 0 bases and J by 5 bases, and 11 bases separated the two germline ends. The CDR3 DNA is TGTGCCAGCAGCTTAGCGCCGACAGGACACGAGCAGTACTTC. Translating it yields CASSLAPTGHEQYF.

The CDR3: CASSSLGGQGPSEQYF. The CDR3, as DNA: TGTGCCAGCAGTTCATTAGGGGGACAGGGTCCCTCCGAGCAGTACTTC. The rearrangement joins TRBV27 to TRBJ2-7; 9 bases agree with TRBD1. The CDR3 totals 16 residues. Germline V CDR1 and CDR2: MNHEY, SMNVEV (reference sequence). Germline trimming cut 4 bases from V and 6 bases from J; bases unmatched to any gene: 13.

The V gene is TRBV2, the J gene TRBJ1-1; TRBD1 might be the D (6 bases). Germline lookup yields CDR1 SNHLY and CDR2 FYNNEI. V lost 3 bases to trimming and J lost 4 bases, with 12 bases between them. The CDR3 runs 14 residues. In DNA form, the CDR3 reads TGTGCCAGCAGTGATGCGGGGGCTGGCACTGAAGCTTTCTTT. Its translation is CASSDAGAGTEAFF.

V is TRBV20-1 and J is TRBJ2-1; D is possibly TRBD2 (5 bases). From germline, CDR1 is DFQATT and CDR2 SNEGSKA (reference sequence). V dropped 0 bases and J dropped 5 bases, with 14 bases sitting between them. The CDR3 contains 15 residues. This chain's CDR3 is CSARDSERADNEQFF. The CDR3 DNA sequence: TGCAGTGCTAGAGATTCCGAGAGGGCCGACAATGAGCAGTTCTTC.

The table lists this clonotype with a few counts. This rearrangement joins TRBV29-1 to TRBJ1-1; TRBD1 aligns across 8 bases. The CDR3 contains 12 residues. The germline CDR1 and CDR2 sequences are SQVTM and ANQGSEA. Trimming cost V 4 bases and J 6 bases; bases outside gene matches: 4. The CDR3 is CSVGMTGAEAFF. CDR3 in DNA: TGCAGCGTTGGAATGACAGGGGCTGAAGCTTTCTTT.

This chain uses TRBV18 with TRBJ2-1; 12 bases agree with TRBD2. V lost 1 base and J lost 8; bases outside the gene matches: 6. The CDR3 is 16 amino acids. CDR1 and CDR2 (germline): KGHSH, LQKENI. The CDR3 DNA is TGTGCCAGCTCACCACTCGCGACTAGCGGGAGAGATGAGCAGTTCTTC. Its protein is CASSPLATSGRDEQFF.

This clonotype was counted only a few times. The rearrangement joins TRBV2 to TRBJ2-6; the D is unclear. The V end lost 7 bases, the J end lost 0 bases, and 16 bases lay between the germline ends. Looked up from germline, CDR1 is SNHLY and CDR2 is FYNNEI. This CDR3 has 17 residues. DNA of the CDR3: TGTGCCAGCATGAAGGAGCGCACCTTCTCTGGGGCCAACGTCCTGACTTTC. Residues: CASMKERTFSGANVLTF.